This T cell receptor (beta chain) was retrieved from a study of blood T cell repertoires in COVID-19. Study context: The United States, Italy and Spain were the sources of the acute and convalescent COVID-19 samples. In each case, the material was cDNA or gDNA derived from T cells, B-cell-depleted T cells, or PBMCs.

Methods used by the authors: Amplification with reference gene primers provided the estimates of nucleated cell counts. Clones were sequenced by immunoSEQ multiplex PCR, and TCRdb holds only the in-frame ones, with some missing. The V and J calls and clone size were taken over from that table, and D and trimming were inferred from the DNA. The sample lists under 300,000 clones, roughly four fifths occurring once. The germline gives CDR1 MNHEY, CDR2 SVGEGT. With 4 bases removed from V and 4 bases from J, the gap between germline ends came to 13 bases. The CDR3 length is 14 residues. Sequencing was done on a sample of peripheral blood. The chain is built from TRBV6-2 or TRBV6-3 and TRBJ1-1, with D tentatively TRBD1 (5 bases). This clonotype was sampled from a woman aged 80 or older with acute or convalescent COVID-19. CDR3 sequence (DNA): TGTGCCAGCAGTTTACGGTCGGGGGGCACTGAAGCTTTCTTT. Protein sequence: CASSLRSGGTEAFF.